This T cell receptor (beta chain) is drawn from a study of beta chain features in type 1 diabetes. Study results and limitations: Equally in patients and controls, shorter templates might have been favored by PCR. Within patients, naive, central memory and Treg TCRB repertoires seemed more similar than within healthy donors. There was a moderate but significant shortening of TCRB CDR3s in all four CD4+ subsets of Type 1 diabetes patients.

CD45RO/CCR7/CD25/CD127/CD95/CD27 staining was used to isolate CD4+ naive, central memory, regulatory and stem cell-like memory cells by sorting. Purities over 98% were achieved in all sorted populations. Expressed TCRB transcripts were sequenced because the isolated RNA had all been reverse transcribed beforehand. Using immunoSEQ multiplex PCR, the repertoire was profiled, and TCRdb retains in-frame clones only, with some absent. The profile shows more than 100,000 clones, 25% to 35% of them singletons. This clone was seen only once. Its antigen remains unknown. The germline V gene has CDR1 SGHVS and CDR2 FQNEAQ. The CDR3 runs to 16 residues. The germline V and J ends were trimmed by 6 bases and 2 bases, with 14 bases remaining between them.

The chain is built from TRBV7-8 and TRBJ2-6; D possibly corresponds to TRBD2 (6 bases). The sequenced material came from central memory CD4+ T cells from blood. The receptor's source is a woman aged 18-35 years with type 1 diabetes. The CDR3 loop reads CASRDGGQAGANVLTF. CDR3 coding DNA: TGTGCCAGCAGGGACGGAGGGCAAGCTGGGGCCAACGTCCTGACTTTC.